Listed below are T cell receptor beta chains from one sample, sequenced in a study of shared clonotypes between healthy human individuals. Repertoires were generated with immunoSEQ multiplex PCR, while TCRdb's copy carries only in-frame clones and drops some. The sample yields about 1 million clones, around four fifths seen once. The specimen sequenced was memory CD4+ T cells sorted from blood. The receptors were sampled from a man between 18 and 29 years old in good health. The CDR3 runs from the conserved cysteine through the conserved F or W. Each record gives: J gene, clone size, CDR3 length, V gene, D gene, CDR3 protein, CDR3 DNA. The D gene is left open where the match is weak. Not all rows give a size; the values are once, few, many and, for expanded clones, a class.

TRBJ1-1	NA	13	TRBV30	TRBD1	CAWSNYRGTEAFF	TGTGCCTGGAGTAACTACAGGGGCACTGAAGCTTTCTTT
TRBJ2-2	NA	17	TRBV11-2	NA	CASSLDLVGPNTGELFF	TGTGCCAGCAGCTTAGATCTCGTGGGTCCGAACACCGGGGAGCTGTTTTTT
TRBJ2-5	NA	15	TRBV5-4	NA	CASSLGGVLGETQYF	TGTGCCAGCAGCTTGGGAGGAGTACTGGGTGAGACCCAGTACTTC
TRBJ2-3	NA	13	TRBV2	NA	CASSVLMADTQYF	TGTGCCAGCAGTGTCCTGATGGCAGATACGCAGTATTTT
TRBJ1-4	NA	14	TRBV6-6	TRBD1	CASSQGATNEKLFF	TGTGCCAGCAGCCAGGGGGCAACTAATGAAAAACTGTTTTTT
TRBJ2-5	NA	15	TRBV5-1	NA	CASSASVGLQETQYF	TGCGCCAGCAGCGCCAGCGTGGGGTTACAAGAGACCCAGTACTTC
TRBJ2-3	NA	15	TRBV21-1	NA	CASKESGPSTDTQYF	TGTGCCAGCAAGGAAAGCGGGCCTAGCACAGATACGCAGTATTTT
TRBJ1-2	few	11	TRBV11-2	NA	CASSPGPYYTF	TGTGCCAGCAGCCCGGGGCCGTATTACACCTTC
TRBJ1-4	NA	15	TRBV5-5	TRBD1	CASSQQGGAPEKLFF	TGTGCCAGCAGCCAGCAGGGGGGCGCCCCTGAAAAACTGTTTTTT
TRBJ2-1	few	15	TRBV7-2	NA	CASSPSWGSYNEQFF	TGTGCCAGCAGCCCTAGCTGGGGCTCCTACAATGAGCAGTTCTTC
TRBJ2-3	NA	15	TRBV9	NA	CASSPQLYRTDTQYF	TGTGCCAGCAGCCCACAACTTTACCGCACAGATACGCAGTATTTT
TRBJ1-2	few	13	TRBV6-6	NA	CASSYETNYGYTF	TGTGCCAGCAGTTACGAGACAAACTATGGCTACACCTTC
TRBJ2-3	once	16	TRBV19	NA	CASSAHLGVGTDTQYF	TGTGCCAGTAGTGCCCATCTGGGGGTGGGCACAGATACGCAGTATTTT
TRBJ2-7	NA	14	TRBV5-1	TRBD1	CASSWGQGTYEQYF	TGCGCCAGCAGCTGGGGACAGGGTACCTACGAGCAGTACTTC
TRBJ1-2	NA	11	TRBV9	NA	CASSDSYGYTF	TGTGCCAGCAGTGACAGCTATGGCTACACCTTC
TRBJ1-1	once	19	TRBV30	NA	CAWSTTPLGMIKLNTEAFF	TGTGCCTGGAGTACGACACCCCTGGGGATGATTAAATTGAACACTGAAGCTTTCTTT
TRBJ2-7	once	14	TRBV10-2	TRBD2	CASRSAGAWDEQYF	TGCGCCAGCAGGTCGGCGGGAGCCTGGGACGAGCAGTACTTC
TRBJ1-1	NA	11	TRBV29-1	NA	CSVVRNTEAFF	TGCAGCGTTGTTCGGAACACTGAAGCTTTCTTT
TRBJ1-3	NA	16	TRBV14	NA	CASSADGRRSGNTIYF	TGTGCCAGCAGCGCCGACGGACGGCGATCTGGAAACACCATATATTTT
TRBJ2-2	NA	16	TRBV5-1	NA	CASSLGGKANTGELFF	TGCGCCAGCAGCTTAGGCGGAAAAGCGAACACCGGGGAGCTGTTTTTT
TRBJ1-2	NA	15	TRBV6-6	TRBD1	CASSTPGQGAKGYTF	TGTGCCAGCAGTACGCCGGGACAGGGGGCTAAAGGCTACACCTTC
TRBJ2-7	NA	14	TRBV7-2	NA	CASNYGGSSYEQYF	TGTGCCAGCAACTACGGGGGTAGCAGCTACGAGCAGTACTTC
TRBJ1-2	NA	14	TRBV2	NA	CASSGQVDNYGYTF	TGTGCCAGCAGTGGACAGGTGGATAACTATGGCTACACCTTC
TRBJ1-2	NA	15	TRBV6-5	NA	CASSQGGRHAGGYTF	TGTGCCAGCAGCCAGGGTGGACGACACGCCGGTGGCTACACCTTC
TRBJ2-7	NA	15	TRBV18	NA	CASSPSSSSTYEQYF	TGTGCCAGCTCACCGAGTTCCAGCTCCACCTACGAGCAGTACTTC
TRBJ1-2	NA	14	TRBV28	NA	CASSLVGASYGYTF	TGTGCCAGCAGTTTGGTCGGGGCCTCCTATGGCTACACCTTC
TRBJ2-5	NA	16	TRBV18	NA	CASSPPSSTYWETQYF	TGTGCCAGCTCACCACCTTCTTCCACCTACTGGGAGACCCAGTACTTC
TRBJ2-2	NA	16	TRBV19	NA	CASSIGRQRITGELFF	TGTGCCAGTAGTATCGGTCGACAGAGAATTACCGGGGAGCTGTTTTTT
TRBJ1-4	NA	13	TRBV5-4	TRBD1	CASTKTGGEKLFF	TGTGCCAGCACCAAGACAGGGGGCGAAAAACTGTTTTTT
TRBJ2-7	NA	14	TRBV30	NA	CACRVGTVGYEQYF	TGTGCCTGCAGGGTTGGGACTGTAGGCTACGAGCAGTACTTC
TRBJ1-5	NA	18	TRBV7-2	TRBD1	CASSSPGQGPYSNQPQHF	TGTGCCAGCAGCTCGCCGGGACAGGGACCTTATAGCAATCAGCCCCAGCATTTT
TRBJ2-3	NA	17	TRBV5-1	TRBD2	CASSLVVPGRGTDTQYF	TGCGCCAGCAGCTTGGTGGTCCCGGGGAGGGGAACAGATACGCAGTATTTT
TRBJ2-7	NA	12	TRBV5-1	NA	CASSSQGYEQYF	TGCGCCAGCAGCTCGCAGGGCTACGAGCAGTACTTC
TRBJ1-2	NA	17	TRBV7-6	TRBD1	CASSLEATGNSNYGYTF	TGTGCCAGCAGCTTAGAGGCGACAGGGAATTCTAACTATGGCTACACCTTC
TRBJ2-7	NA	14	TRBV5-1	NA	CASSPGTPSYEQYF	TGCGCCAGCAGCCCCGGGACGCCATCCTACGAGCAGTACTTC
TRBJ2-7	NA	16	TRBV7-9	TRBD2	CASSYGTSGRSYEQYF	TGTGCCAGCAGCTACGGGACTAGCGGGAGGTCCTACGAGCAGTACTTC
TRBJ1-2	NA	13	TRBV14	NA	CASSLTSNYGYTF	TGTGCCAGCAGCCTGACTTCTAACTATGGCTACACCTTC
TRBJ2-1	NA	15	TRBV5-4	NA	CASSLKKDYYNEQFF	TGTGCCAGCAGCTTGAAGAAGGACTACTACAATGAGCAGTTCTTC
TRBJ2-1	NA	17	TRBV5-1	NA	CASSLVAVPSSYNEQFF	TGCGCCAGCAGCTTAGTAGCGGTTCCGAGCTCCTACAATGAGCAGTTCTTC
TRBJ2-1	many	14	TRBV19	NA	CASSLGLDRSEQFF	TGTGCCAGTAGTTTGGGACTGGATAGGAGTGAGCAGTTCTTC
TRBJ1-4	NA	14	TRBV19	NA	CASSSQGPNEKLFF	TGTGCCAGTAGTAGCCAGGGCCCTAATGAAAAACTGTTTTTT
TRBJ2-7	NA	15	TRBV7-9	NA	CASSPGQAGSYEQYF	TGTGCCAGCAGCCCCGGGCAGGCGGGCTCCTACGAGCAGTACTTC
TRBJ1-1	NA	12	TRBV10-1	NA	CALGRVAFEAFF	TGCGCCCTGGGACGAGTAGCCTTTGAAGCTTTCTTT
TRBJ1-3	NA	13	TRBV6-1	TRBD1	CASQGASGNTIYF	TGTGCCAGTCAGGGGGCCTCTGGAAACACCATATATTTT